This T cell receptor (beta chain) was sequenced in a study of cytomegalovirus exposure and HLA in healthy donors. Study-wide background: Early on, a data release was issued that held some 85 million unique TCRs from HLA-typed donors.

From germline, CDR1 is SGHDT and CDR2 YYEEEE. CDR3 length: 15 amino acids. Losses at the gene ends were 4 bases for V and 4 bases for J; bases not matched to a gene: 8. Primers included in the PCR were 60 Vbeta and 13 Jbeta primers. Clones were read by immunoSEQ multiplex PCR, and TCRdb kept only the in-frame ones, dropping some. The sample has 65,000 to 90,000 clones, 60% to 85% seen once; the top ten hold around 11%. Concerning this clone itself: Its matching antigen is unknown.

General study points: Across HLA loci, a later analysis found differing TCR association rates, with DRB1 most and HLA-C fewest. Being productive about 87% or about 30% of the time was typical of most TCR beta V segments in an earlier analysis.

The donors were healthy bone marrow donors. This receptor was taken from a man aged 70 or older in good health and CMV-seronegative. Source material: PBMCs. The J gene is TRBJ2-3, the V gene TRBV5-6, with 8 bases aligning to TRBD1. Here the CDR3 DNA reads TGTGCCAGCAGCACGGCGGACAGGGCCGCAGATACGCAGTATTTT. Encoded protein: CASSTADRAADTQYF.